The clone carrying this T cell receptor (beta chain) was recorded once. Its matching antigen is unknown. This sample is part of a study of T cell repertoires in cytomegalovirus infection. In the study overall: Public TCR beta signature analysis indicated the presence of both CMV infection and matching HLA type. Points from the study as a whole: HLA-C-restricted CMV clonotypes gave the most frequent clonotype in two of eight donors.

TCRdb independently ran MiXCR on the reads; one entry per CDR3 protein. The sample lists more than 250,000 distinct CDR3 sequences, 20% to 25% occurring once. V lost 2 bases and J lost 3; bases outside the gene matches: 5. The CDR3 contains 16 residues. Germline CDR1 reads SGHTA; CDR2 reads FQGTGA. V gene TRBV7-3 combines with J gene TRBJ2-3, with TRBD2 matching over 10 bases. The specimen comprised cultured PBMCs, sampled from culture after CMV antigen stimulation. This sequence originates from a human donor in good health (CMV status not recorded). Some clones in this sample may be carry-over from other donors' samples. The CDR3 region has the DNA TGTGCCAGCAGCTTACAAGCGGGAGGGCCAACAGATACGCAGTATTTT. This gives the protein CASSLQAGGPTDTQYF.